Here is one TCR beta chain with its context. Its antigen is unknown. The source of the sample is a study of OX40 agonist ivuxolimab in advanced cancers. At the level of the study: Patients with hepatocellular carcinoma, melanoma, renal cell or head and neck cancer made up the dose-escalation patients. General observations from the study: CD4+ and CD8+ blood T cells expanded clonally by week 6 at 0.1 to 3.0 mg/kg. Expansion of clones was among the lowest in partial responders at 0.1-3.0 mg/kg.

The data were produced by immunoSEQ multiplex PCR, yet TCRdb's version contains in-frame clones alone and is incomplete. The sample includes tens of thousands of clones, less than 95% of them seen just once. With autoimmune disease history or systemic immunosuppression, patients were excluded. This clonotype was obtained from an adult with an advanced solid tumor such as melanoma, head and neck, liver or kidney cancer. The input for sequencing was CD4+ or CD8+ T cells sorted from blood, taken in a trial of the OX40 agonist ivuxolimab.

The DNA for the CDR3 is TGTGCCAGCAGCGTAGACAAGTGGACAGGAGACACCGGGGAGCTGTTTTTT. It encodes CASSVDKWTGDTGELFF. The genes are TRBV9 and TRBJ2-2, with 7 bases fitting TRBD1. The CDR3 extends over 17 amino acids. The J segment lost 3 bases and the V segment lost 0 bases, leaving 8 bases of the junction unmatched. CDR1 SGDLS and CDR2 YYNGEE come from the germline V gene.